This T cell receptor (beta chain) was retrieved from a study of T cells after yellow fever vaccination. Study information: Fractions of low cell number were prepared using SMART-Seq v4 Ultra Low Input.

This clonotype was picked up a small number of times. What it binds is not known. The study, taken as a whole, reports: Clones from primary vaccination mostly reappeared after the booster (96% CD4, approximately 86% CD8).

The study made its TCR cDNA through 5'RACE template switching. That step introduced a universal primer site along with UMIs. TCRdb re-derived calls from the 5' RACE reads in MiXCR, one entry per CDR3 protein. The sample shows roughly 120,000 distinct CDR3 sequences, 7.2% of them seen only once. CDR3 size: 14 residues. CDR1 is SGHKS and CDR2 is YYEKEE in the germline V gene (reference sequence). With V trimmed by 4 bases and J by 10 bases, 8 bases remained unmatched. The specimen was CD4+ T cells sorted from PBMCs, collected roughly 47 days after the first yellow fever vaccination. The V and J genes are TRBV5-5 and TRBJ1-6, with 7 bases identical to TRBD1. The receptor was derived from a man aged 18 to 35 who received the YFV17D yellow fever vaccine. CDR3 sequence: CASSVEGGGSPLHF. The CDR3 DNA reads TGTGCCAGCAGCGTCGAAGGGGGCGGATCACCCCTCCACTTT.